This T cell receptor (beta chain) was captured in a study of blood T cell repertoires in COVID-19 (TCRdb year 2020). In terms of the full investigation: The collaborator samples originated in the United States, Italy and Spain and spanned the acute and convalescent phases of COVID-19. The repertoires were released in a freely available public database meant as a resource for research on the immune response to SARS-CoV-2. The samples were drawn from the first 160 participants of the ongoing ImmuneRACE study and from under 1,500 subjects provided by 6 global collaborators. Subjects who had been exposed to COVID-19, were actively infected with it, or had recovered from it provided the deeply sampled blood TCRbeta repertoires that made up the dataset. Where available, HLA class I and class II types were obtained from metadata supplied by the sample provider rather than from assay-based typing. The material from the prospective study consisted of cDNA or gDNA derived from T cells, B-cell-depleted T cells, or PBMCs. The sample metadata nearly always contained a de-identified subject ID, COVID-19 status, age in years and sex.

For this clone: This clone's antigen is unknown. Base qualities are not provided; no much larger clone lies one nucleotide away.

The immunoSEQ Assay, a bias-controlled multiplex PCR, was used to amplify TCRbeta CDR3 regions from genomic DNA. The study's own analysis went as follows. The number of nucleated cells in each sample was estimated by amplification of reference gene primers within the assay. To quantify the absolute abundance of each unique TCRbeta CDR3 rearrangement, sequence reads were collapsed and filtered. For each sample, productive Simpson clonality was calculated as the square root of Simpson's diversity index across productive rearrangements. TCRdb re-hosts the immuneACCESS table, in-frame sequences only. Its copies lack some clones; in the studies checked, an unresolved V gene accounts for under half of them, and the cause for the rest is not known. V and J calls and clone size are those listed in that table; D and trimming were worked out from the DNA. In all, the sample holds roughly 7,400 clones, and about 88% of those were seen once. The ten top clones hold more than 9% of the sample.

CDR3 length: 13 amino acids, cysteine to phenylalanine. The CDR3 DNA has 39 bases and is translated from base 1. V gives up 1 base and J gives up 4 bases, and the segment between their germline ends measures 8 bases. The germline V gene specifies SGHVS as CDR1 and FNYEAQ as CDR2. Points the paper makes about the study in general: The amount of clinical and demographic metadata varied by source and participant and was provided uncurated.

Whole blood was collected in K2EDTA tubes by collaborating institutions according to the institutions' own protocols. Collaborator samples were shipped for TCRbeta analysis as frozen whole blood, isolated PBMCs, or DNA extracted from either sample type. Sequenced material: peripheral blood. The clonotype originates from a man aged 70 or older with active COVID-19. The V and J genes are TRBV7-6 and TRBJ2-7, with a tentative D gene TRBD1 over 6 matching bases. The CDR3 reads CASSLGGGYEQYF. In nucleotides, the sequence is TGTGCCAGCAGCTTAGGAGGGGGTTACGAGCAGTACTTC.